This is a list of T cell receptor beta chains from one sample in a study of T cell responses to AZD1222 COVID-19 vaccine. Assay used: immunoSEQ multiplex PCR; TCRdb lists only in-frame clones, some missing. Seen here are some 190,000 clones, around nine tenths observed once, and the top ten hold 6% to 8.5%. Sequenced here: peripheral blood, sampled on day 0 of AZD1222 vaccination. The receptors shown here come from an adult in good health. Both conserved end residues are part of each CDR3. Each record gives: clone size, V gene, J gene, D gene, CDR3 protein, CDR3 DNA. D genes are given only for firm matches. Size is omitted from some rows. Given values are once, few, many or a class for expanded clones.

>.|TRBV2|TRBJ1-5|.
CASSDANSNQPQHF
TGTGCCAGCAGTGATGCGAATAGCAATCAGCCCCAGCATTTT
>.|TRBV19|TRBJ2-7|TRBD2
CASSIRGGEQYF
TGTGCCAGTAGTATCCGGGGGGGCGAGCAGTACTTC
>.|TRBV6-4|TRBJ2-1|.
CASIAWEQFF
TGTGCCAGCATAGCGTGGGAGCAGTTCTTC
>.|TRBV18|TRBJ1-1|TRBD1
CASSPTGTGSTEAFF
TGTGCCAGCTCACCGACCGGGACAGGGAGCACTGAAGCTTTCTTT
>.|TRBV9|TRBJ2-3|TRBD1
CASILTGVRSSDTQYF
TGTGCCAGCATCCTAACAGGGGTCCGAAGTTCAGATACGCAGTATTTT
>.|TRBV5-4|TRBJ1-4|.
CASSRTGSTNEKLFF
TGTGCCAGCAGCCGCACAGGATCAACTAATGAAAAACTGTTTTTT
>.|TRBV7-9|TRBJ1-1|TRBD1
CASSSQGAKDSMNTEAFF
TGTGCCAGCAGCTCCCAGGGGGCAAAGGACTCCATGAACACTGAAGCTTTCTTT
>.|TRBV29-1|TRBJ1-1|TRBD1
CSAAGQVNTEAFF
TGCAGCGCCGCTGGACAGGTAAACACTGAAGCTTTCTTT
>.|TRBV5-1|TRBJ2-2|TRBD1
CASSLGQGAGGELFF
TGCGCCAGCAGCTTGGGGCAGGGGGCCGGCGGGGAGCTGTTTTTT
>.|TRBV7-9|TRBJ2-7|TRBD1
CASSRGQGITYEQYF
TGTGCCAGCAGCCGGGGACAGGGAATTACCTACGAGCAGTACTTC
>once|TRBV5-1|TRBJ2-7|.
CASSLDYEQYF
TGCGCCAGCAGCCTGGACTACGAGCAGTACTTC